Below, 8 T cell receptor beta chains from the same sample are listed, as sequenced in a study of CD8 T cells in Susac syndrome. Random hexamers were used to reverse transcribe the RNA input (about 0.5 to 1 ug). TCRdb re-called the immunoSEQ multiplex PCR reads with MiXCR, one entry per CDR3 protein. The sample lists some 130,000 distinct CDR3 sequences; approximately 95% were seen once. The sequencing sample was made of CD8+ T cells from PBMCs. All receptors come from a human donor with Susac syndrome.

The chain joins TRBV12-3 or TRBV12-4 to TRBJ2-1; 9 nucleotides align to TRBD2. The V segment lost 1 base and the J segment 15 bases; nucleotides outside the gene matches: 4. This CDR3 has 12 amino acids. The CDR3 DNA follows: TGTGCCAGCAGTTTAGAGCTAGCGGGGAGGTTCTTC. This sequence encodes CASSLELAGRFF.

Here the CDR3 reads CATSAGRIYGYTF. The CDR3 DNA reads TGTGCCACCAGCGCGGGTCGGATCTATGGCTACACCTTC. The rearrangement joins TRBV15 to TRBJ1-2; D unclear. The CDR3 spans 13 residues. Trimming removed 5 bases from V and 4 bases from J, with 11 bases in between. Germline V gene lookup returns CDR1 LNHNV and CDR2 YYDKDF (reference sequence).

The rearrangement joins TRBV5-1 to TRBJ1-1; D is ambiguous. Trimming left V 4 bases short and J 0 bases short, with 10 bases between. CDR1 and CDR2 (germline): SGHRS, YFSETQ. The CDR3 runs to 14 residues. The CDR3 region has the DNA TGCGCCAGCAGCCCCCCCACAGTGAACACTGAAGCTTTCTTT. It yields the protein CASSPPTVNTEAFF.

The chain has TRBV5-6 and TRBJ2-1; either TRBD1 or TRBD2 may supply D (6 bases each). Looked up from germline, CDR1 is SGHDT and CDR2 is YYEEEE. This CDR3 contains 15 residues. The V end was cut by 3 bases, the J end by 9 bases, with 19 bases between. DNA of the CDR3: TGTGCCAGCAGCTGGCGCGAGGGGGACTCTTCTGAGCAGTTCTTC. Translation: CASSWREGDSSEQFF. Full variable domain (outside the CDR3, taken from reference TRBV5-6 and TRBJ2-1): DAGVTQSPTHLIKTRGQQVTLRCSPKSGHDTVSWYQQALGQGPQFIFQYYEEEERQRGNFPDRFSGHQFPNYSSELNVNALLLGDSALYLCASSWREGDSSEQFFGPGTRLTVL.

The chain recombines TRBV27 with TRBJ2-3, with 9 bases matching TRBD1. The CDR3 is 16 residues long. Losses at the gene ends were 6 bases for V and 0 bases for J; bases not matched to a gene: 7. Germline V gene lookup returns CDR1 MNHEY and CDR2 SMNVEV (reference sequence). The CDR3 DNA sequence: TGTGCCAGCAGCGGGGGACAGGGAGGGAGCACAGATACGCAGTATTTT. It translates to CASSGGQGGSTDTQYF.

Only one count was recorded for this clonotype. This sequence joins TRBV6-5 and TRBJ2-2; D is uncertain. The CDR3 contains 13 residues. Germline lookup yields CDR1 MNHEY and CDR2 SVGAGI. The ends were cut back, 2 bases at V and 6 bases at J, with 7 bases in the middle. The CDR3, as DNA: TGTGCCAGCAGTTACCCGTTGGCCGGGGAGCTGTTTTTT. Amino acid sequence: CASSYPLAGELFF.

The chain employs TRBV5-4 and TRBJ2-2, with 12 bases identical to TRBD2. V dropped 0 bases and J dropped 7; count of bases not matched to a gene: 4. This CDR3 is 16 amino acids long. Per the germline V gene, CDR1 is SGHNT and CDR2 is YYREEE (reference sequence). CDR3 residues: CASSLGLAGVVGELFF. DNA of the CDR3: TGTGCCAGCAGCTTGGGACTAGCGGGAGTTGTCGGGGAGCTGTTTTTT. The full variable domain, its missing parts supplied by reference TRBV5-4 and TRBJ2-2, is ETGVTQSPTHLIKTRGQQVTLRCSSQSGHNTVSWYQQALGQGPQFIFQYYREEENGRGNFPPRFSGLQFPNYSSELNVNALELDDSALYLCASSLGLAGVVGELFFGEGSRLTVL.

The rearrangement joins TRBV29-1 to TRBJ2-1, with D perhaps matching TRBD1 (6 bases). V lost 8 bases and J lost 5, with 16 bases in between. The length of the CDR3 is 13 residues. Germline assignment: CDR1 SQVTM and CDR2 ANQGSEA. The CDR3, as DNA: TGCAGCCTCAGACAGGTGGGAGACAATGAGCAGTTCTTC. Translation gives CSLRQVGDNEQFF.